Given below is one TCR beta chain in context. First-strand cDNA used TRAV- and TRBV-specific primers, covering alpha and beta chains. Amplification, which lasted around 18 PCR cycles, used a constant-region primer and V-primer adapter to amplify TCRs. A single record per CDR3 protein comes from TCRdb applying MiXCR to the reads. The table lists fewer than 110,000 distinct CDR3 sequences, around 21% of them singletons, with about 4% in the top ten. The data are from a study of low-dose radiotherapy and immunotherapy resistance in tumors. Study at large: The schedule for Cohort 2 used 1 Gy per fraction every two weeks, which added up to 13 Gy over 26 weeks.

Germline CDR1 and CDR2: MNHEY and SMNVEV (reference sequence). Between the trimmed V and J ends, which lost 5 bases and 4 bases, there was a span of 26 bases. The CDR3 extends over 18 amino acids. Time point in this sample: after trial treatment. Treatment: LDRT plus nivolumab, ipilimumab, low-dose cyclophosphamide and aspirin (RACIN trial). Eligible patients had advanced solid tumors lacking tumor-infiltrating lymphocytes. This TCR derives from a male donor with prostate cancer. The sample was PBMCs, taken after low-dose radiotherapy plus immunotherapy. The chain combines TRBV27 with TRBJ1-2, with D perhaps TRBD1 (6 bases). The CDR3 loop reads CASSPYIEGGSASYGYTF. The CDR3 coding sequence is TGTGCCAGCAGTCCGTACATAGAAGGGGGTTCCGCTTCCTATGGCTACACCTTC.